A single sample is the source of the 7 T cell receptor beta chains below, sequenced in a study of radiotherapy plus CTLA-4 blockade in lung cancer. Sequenced by immunoSEQ multiplex PCR; TCRdb stores in-frame clones only, minus some. The table shows roughly 130,000 clones, with 90% occurring only once. The sample was peripheral blood, taken from a patient treated with radiotherapy plus ipilimumab. Receptor source: a human donor with non-small cell lung cancer that progressed on radiotherapy plus ipilimumab.

This sequence joins TRBV27 and TRBJ2-3; 11 bases are a match to TRBD2. CDR3 length equals 15 residues. The junction had 4 bases not matched to a gene; V was cut back by 6 bases and J by 2 bases. CDR1 MNHEY and CDR2 SMNVEV come from the germline V gene (reference sequence). CDR3 DNA: TGTGCCAGCAGAAGACTAGCGGGAACCACAGATACGCAGTATTTT. This sequence encodes CASRRLAGTTDTQYF.

V gene TRBV6-5 combines with J gene TRBJ1-2; maybe TRBD1 (6 bases). Germline V CDR1 and CDR2: MNHEY, SVGAGI. The CDR3 runs to 14 residues. V was trimmed by 0 bases and J by 8 bases, leaving 13 bases between them. The CDR3 here is CASSYSGGARGYTF. The CDR3, as DNA: TGTGCCAGCAGTTACTCGGGGGGGGCACGCGGCTACACCTTC.

The chain has TRBV7-3 and TRBJ1-1, with TRBD1 matching 9 bases. The J segment lost 9 bases and the V segment lost 5 bases, leaving 4 bases of the junction unmatched. This CDR3 has 12 amino acids. Germline V gene sequence: CDR1 SGHTA, CDR2 FQGTGA. This CDR3 is CASSPGQGKAFF. The DNA for the CDR3 is TGTGCCAGCAGCCCGGGACAGGGTAAAGCTTTCTTT.

The gene calls are TRBV6-1 and TRBJ2-7; TRBD2 matches at 9 bases. V lost 5 bases, J lost 6 bases, and 8 bases stayed unmatched. The CDR3 loop spans 14 amino acids. The V gene's germline CDR1 is MNHNS and CDR2 SASEGT. DNA of the CDR3: TGTGCCAGCAGTATAGCGGGAGTGATTGTCGAGCAGTACTTC. Protein sequence: CASSIAGVIVEQYF.

This clone occurred once. At one boundary the junction diverges from the germline segment, which might be a read error. Other DNA sequences from this sample encode an identical CDR3 as well. This sequence joins TRBV25-1 and TRBJ2-5; 10 bases line up with TRBD2. The CDR3 loop spans 14 amino acids. Per the germline V gene, CDR1 is MGHDK and CDR2 is SYGVNS. The CDR3 sequence: CASSGLAAQETQYF. The CDR3 nucleotides read TGTGCTAGCAGTGGACTAGCGGCCCAAGAGACCCAGTACTTC.

The chain joins TRBV5-1 to TRBJ2-7, with 7 nucleotides matching TRBD2. The CDR3 loop spans 13 amino acids. Germline loops: CDR1 SGHRS, CDR2 YFSETQ. Trimming took 4 bases from V and 6 from J; bases not matched to a gene: 7. CDR3 in amino acids: CASSPGLGPEQYF. CDR3 nucleotide sequence: TGCGCCAGCAGCCCTGGACTAGGACCCGAGCAGTACTTC.

The chain carries TRBV7-3 and TRBJ2-1; D gene uncertain. The V gene's germline CDR1 is SGHTA and CDR2 FQGTGA. The CDR3 runs to 15 residues. V lost 1 base and J lost 8, with 15 bases in between. The CDR3 is CASSLNPTMGYEQFF. In DNA, the CDR3 is TGTGCCAGCAGCTTAAACCCCACAATGGGGTATGAGCAGTTCTTC.